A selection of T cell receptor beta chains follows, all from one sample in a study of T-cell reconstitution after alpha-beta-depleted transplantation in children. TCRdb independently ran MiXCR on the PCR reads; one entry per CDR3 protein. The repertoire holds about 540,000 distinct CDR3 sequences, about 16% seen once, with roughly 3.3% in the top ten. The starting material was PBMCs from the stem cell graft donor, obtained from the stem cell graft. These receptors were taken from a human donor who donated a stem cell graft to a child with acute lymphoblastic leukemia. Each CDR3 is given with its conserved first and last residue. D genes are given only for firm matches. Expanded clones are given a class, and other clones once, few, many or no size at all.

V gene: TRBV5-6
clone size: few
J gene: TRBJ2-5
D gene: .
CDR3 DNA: TGTGCCAGCAGCTTGCTCGTGGGGACCCAGTACTTC
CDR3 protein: CASSLLVGTQYF

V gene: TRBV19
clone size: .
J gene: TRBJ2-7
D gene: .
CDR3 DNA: TGTGCCAGTAGTCCGACTAGTGCCAACGAGCAGTACTTC
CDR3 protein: CASSPTSANEQYF

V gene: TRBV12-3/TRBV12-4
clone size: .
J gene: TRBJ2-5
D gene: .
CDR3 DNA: TGTGCCAGCAGTTTAAATATAGAAGAGACCCAGTACTTC
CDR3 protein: CASSLNIEETQYF

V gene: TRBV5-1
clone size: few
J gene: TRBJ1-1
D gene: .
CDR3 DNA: TGCGCCAGCAGCTTACCCGGGACACAGAATGAAGCTTTCTTT
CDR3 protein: CASSLPGTQNEAFF

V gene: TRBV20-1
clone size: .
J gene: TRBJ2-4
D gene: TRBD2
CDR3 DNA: TGCAGTGCTAGCGCTAGCGGGAGGAAAAACATTCAGTACTTC
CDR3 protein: CSASASGRKNIQYF

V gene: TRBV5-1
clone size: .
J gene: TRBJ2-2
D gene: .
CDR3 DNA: TGCGCCAGCAGCAACGACAACACCGGGGAGCTGTTTTTT
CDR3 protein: CASSNDNTGELFF

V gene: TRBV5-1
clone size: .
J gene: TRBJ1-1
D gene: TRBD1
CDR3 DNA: TGCGCCAGCAGCGTAGACAGGGCAGTGAACACTGAAGCTTTCTTT
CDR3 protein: CASSVDRAVNTEAFF

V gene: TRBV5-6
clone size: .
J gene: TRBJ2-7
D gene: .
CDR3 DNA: TGTGCCAGCGGAGTGCGTCGATCCTACGAGCAGTACTTC
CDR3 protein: CASGVRRSYEQYF

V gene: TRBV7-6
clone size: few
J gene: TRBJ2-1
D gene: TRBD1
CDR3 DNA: TGTGCCAGCAGCTCGACAGGGGCTTACAATGAGCAGTTCTTC
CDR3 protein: CASSSTGAYNEQFF

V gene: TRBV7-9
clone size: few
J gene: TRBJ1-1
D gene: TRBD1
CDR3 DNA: TGTGCCAGCAGCTCCCCGACCCGGGACAGGGTTGAAGCTTTCTTT
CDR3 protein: CASSSPTRDRVEAFF

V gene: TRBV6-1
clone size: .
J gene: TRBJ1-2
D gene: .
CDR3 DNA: TGTGCCAGCACGGACGACTATGGCTACACCTTC
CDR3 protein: CASTDDYGYTF

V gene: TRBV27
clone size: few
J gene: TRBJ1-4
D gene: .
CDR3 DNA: TGTGCCAGCAGTTTATACGCAGTAGAGGAGAATGAAAAACTGTTTTTT
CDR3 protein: CASSLYAVEENEKLFF

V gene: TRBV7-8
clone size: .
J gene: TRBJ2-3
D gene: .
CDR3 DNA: TGTGCCACCCAGACTGGACCGGGACACCATACGCAGTATTTT
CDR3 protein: CATQTGPGHHTQYF

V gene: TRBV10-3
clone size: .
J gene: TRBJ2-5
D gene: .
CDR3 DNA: TGTGCCATCAGTGATCCGACAGAAATCCAAGAGACCCAGTACTTC
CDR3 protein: CAISDPTEIQETQYF

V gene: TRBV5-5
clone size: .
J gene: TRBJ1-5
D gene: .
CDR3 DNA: TGTGCCAGAGGACCGAGAAGCAATCAGCCCCAGCATTTT
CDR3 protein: CARGPRSNQPQHF

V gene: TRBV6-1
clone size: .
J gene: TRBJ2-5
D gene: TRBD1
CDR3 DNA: TGTGCCAGCAGCAGGGGGCTGCGGGAGACCCAGTACTTC
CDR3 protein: CASSRGLRETQYF

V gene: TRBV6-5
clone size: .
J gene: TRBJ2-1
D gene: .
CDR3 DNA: TGTGCCAGCAGTTACCAGTACGGTGAGCAGTTCTTC
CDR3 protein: CASSYQYGEQFF

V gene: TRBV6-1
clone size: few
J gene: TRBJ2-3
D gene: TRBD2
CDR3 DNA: TGTGCCAGCAGCGGGAGGACCCCCACAGATACGCAGTATTTT
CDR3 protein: CASSGRTPTDTQYF

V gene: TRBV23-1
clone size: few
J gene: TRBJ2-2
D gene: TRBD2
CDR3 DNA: TGCGCCAGCCGGGGACTAGCGGGATGGACCGAACCCGAAGCCGAAAACACCGGGGAGCTGTTTTTT
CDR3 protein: CASRGLAGWTEPEAENTGELFF

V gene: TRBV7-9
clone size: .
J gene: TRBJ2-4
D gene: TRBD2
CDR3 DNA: TGTGCCAGCAGCTTCGGGGGGGCCCCCGGCCACTTC
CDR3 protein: CASSFGGAPGHF

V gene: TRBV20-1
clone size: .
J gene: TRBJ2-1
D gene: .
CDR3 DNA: TGCAGTGCTAGAGAGGGAGTTGGGCCGGAATCCTACAATGAGCAGTTCTTC
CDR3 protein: CSAREGVGPESYNEQFF

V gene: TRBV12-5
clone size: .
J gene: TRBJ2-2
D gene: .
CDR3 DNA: TGTGCTAGTGGTTTCAGCGGGCCCGCCCTTAACACCGGGGAGCTGTTTTTT
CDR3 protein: CASGFSGPALNTGELFF

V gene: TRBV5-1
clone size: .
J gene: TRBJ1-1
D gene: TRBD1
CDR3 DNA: TGCGCCAGCAGCTCGGGAGGGGGCATGATGAACACTGAAGCTTTCTTT
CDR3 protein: CASSSGGGMMNTEAFF

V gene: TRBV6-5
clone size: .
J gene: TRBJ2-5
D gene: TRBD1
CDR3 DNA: TGTGCCAGCAGTTACGACAGGGGGGGGACCCAGTACTTC
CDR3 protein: CASSYDRGGTQYF

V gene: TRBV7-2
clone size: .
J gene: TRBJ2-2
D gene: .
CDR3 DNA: TGTGCCAGCAGCTTGACGCCGGGGTCCGGGGAGCTGTTTTTT
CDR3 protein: CASSLTPGSGELFF

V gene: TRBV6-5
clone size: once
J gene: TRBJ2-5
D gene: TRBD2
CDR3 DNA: TGTGCCAGCAGTTACTCGAGTGCGGGGGAGGGCCTGGGAGAGACCCAGTACTTC
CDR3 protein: CASSYSSAGEGLGETQYF

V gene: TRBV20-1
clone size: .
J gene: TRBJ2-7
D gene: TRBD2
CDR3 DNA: TGCAGTGCTAGAGATGTCCAGCGGGGGACAACCTACGAGCAGTACTTC
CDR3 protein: CSARDVQRGTTYEQYF

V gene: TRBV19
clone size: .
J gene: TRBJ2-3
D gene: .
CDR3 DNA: TGTGCCAGTAGGGGACTCACAGATACGCAGTATTTT
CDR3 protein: CASRGLTDTQYF

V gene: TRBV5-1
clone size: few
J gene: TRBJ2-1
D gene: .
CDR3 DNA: TGCGCCAGCAGCTTGGCCGGAGGAATCAATGAGCAGTTCTTC
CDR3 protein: CASSLAGGINEQFF

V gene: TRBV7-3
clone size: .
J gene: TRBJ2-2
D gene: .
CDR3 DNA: TGTGCCAGCAGCTTTGAGGGAGCGAACACCGGGGAGCTGTTTTTT
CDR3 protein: CASSFEGANTGELFF

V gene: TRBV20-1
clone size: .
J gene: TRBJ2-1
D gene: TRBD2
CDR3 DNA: TGCAGTGCTAGAGGACTAGCGGGAGGGCTAAGCTCCTACAATGAGCAGTTCTTC
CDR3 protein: CSARGLAGGLSSYNEQFF

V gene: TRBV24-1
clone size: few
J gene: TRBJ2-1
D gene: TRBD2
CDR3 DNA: TGTGCCACCAGTGACCATTTTGGGGGACTAGCGGGAAAATACAATGAGCAGTTCTTC
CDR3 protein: CATSDHFGGLAGKYNEQFF

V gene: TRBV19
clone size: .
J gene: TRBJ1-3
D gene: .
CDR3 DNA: TGTGCCAGTAGGGAATCGTCTGGAAACACCATATATTTT
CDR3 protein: CASRESSGNTIYF

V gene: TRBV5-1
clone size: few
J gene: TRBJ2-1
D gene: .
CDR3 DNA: TGCGCCAGCAGCTTCGGACACGTACGGTTCTTC
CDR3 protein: CASSFGHVRFF

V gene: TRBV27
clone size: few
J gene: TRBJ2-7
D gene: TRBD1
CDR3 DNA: TGTGCCAGCACGCGACAGGGCTCCTACGAGCAGTACTTC
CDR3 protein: CASTRQGSYEQYF

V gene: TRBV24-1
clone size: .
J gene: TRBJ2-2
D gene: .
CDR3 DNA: TGTGCCACAGGGCGAGGGCAGGGTCATCATCGTTACACCGGGGAGCTGTTTTTT
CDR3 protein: CATGRGQGHHRYTGELFF

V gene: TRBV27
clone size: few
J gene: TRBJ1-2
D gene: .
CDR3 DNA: TGTGCCAGCAGTCCCTCACCAGCAAACTATGGCTACACCTTC
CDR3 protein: CASSPSPANYGYTF

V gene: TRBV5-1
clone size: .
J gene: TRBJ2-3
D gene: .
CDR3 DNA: TGCGCCAGCAGCTTGAATCCGGCAGTTAAATTCTCTAGCACAGATACGCAGTATTTT
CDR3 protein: CASSLNPAVKFSSTDTQYF

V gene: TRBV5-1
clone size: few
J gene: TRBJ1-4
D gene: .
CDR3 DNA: TGCGCCAGCAGCTTGGCCGCCACGGGCGAAAAACTGTTTTTT
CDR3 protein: CASSLAATGEKLFF

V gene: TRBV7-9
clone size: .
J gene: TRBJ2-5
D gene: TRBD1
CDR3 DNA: TGTGCCAGCACCGACAGGGGTGGTTCAGAGACCCAGTACTTC
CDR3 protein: CASTDRGGSETQYF

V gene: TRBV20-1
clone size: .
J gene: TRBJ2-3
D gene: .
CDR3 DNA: TGCGGCCCCAGGGATACTAGCACAGATACGCAGTATTTT
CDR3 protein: CGPRDTSTDTQYF

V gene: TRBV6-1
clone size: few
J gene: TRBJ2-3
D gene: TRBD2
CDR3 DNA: TGTGCCAGCAGTGAGACCGGGACTAGCAGGGGCACAGATACGCAGTATTTT
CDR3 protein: CASSETGTSRGTDTQYF

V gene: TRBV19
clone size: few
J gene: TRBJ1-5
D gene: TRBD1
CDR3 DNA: TGTGCCAGTAGTATCCCAGGGGGCAAAAGCAATCAGCCCCAGCATTTT
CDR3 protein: CASSIPGGKSNQPQHF

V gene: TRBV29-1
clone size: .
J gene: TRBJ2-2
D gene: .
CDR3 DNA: TGCAGCGTTGAACCAGGGGAGAACACCGGGGAGCTGTTTTTT
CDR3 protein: CSVEPGENTGELFF

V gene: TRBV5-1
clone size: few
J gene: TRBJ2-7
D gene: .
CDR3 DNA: TGCGCCAGCAGCCTGACCGGTCTTCGAAGGGCCACCTACGAGCAGTACTTC
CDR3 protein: CASSLTGLRRATYEQYF

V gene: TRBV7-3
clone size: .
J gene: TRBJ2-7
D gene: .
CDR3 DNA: TGTGCCAGCAGCTTAACAACCCTAGCCTACGAGCAGTACTTC
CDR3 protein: CASSLTTLAYEQYF

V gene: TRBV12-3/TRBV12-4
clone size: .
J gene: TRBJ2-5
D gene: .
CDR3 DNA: TGTGCCAGCAGGGCTAGTGGGGTGGGGGAGACCCAGTACTTC
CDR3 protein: CASRASGVGETQYF

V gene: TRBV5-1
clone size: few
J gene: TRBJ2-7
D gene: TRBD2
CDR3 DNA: TGCGCCAGCAGCCATGGGACTAGCGGGGGCGAGCAGTACTTC
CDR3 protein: CASSHGTSGGEQYF

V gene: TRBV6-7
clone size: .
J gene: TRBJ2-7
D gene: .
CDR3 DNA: TGTGCCAGCAGTACGTCACTAAAAATACACTCCTACGAGCAGTACTTC
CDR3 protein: CASSTSLKIHSYEQYF

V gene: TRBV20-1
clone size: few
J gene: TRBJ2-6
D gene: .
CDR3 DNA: TGCAGTGCTAGAGATCCCCGATCCGGGGCCAACGTCCTGACTTTC
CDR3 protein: CSARDPRSGANVLTF